These 26 T cell receptor beta chains originate from one sample sequenced in a study of identifying expanded T cells in peripheral blood. Produced via immunoSEQ multiplex PCR; TCRdb's table is partial and in-frame only. The data show 70,000 to 100,000 clones, with roughly 86% seen just once and 3% to 5% held by the top ten. What was sequenced was blood. All receptors derive from a person aged 18-70 years in good health.

The chain is built from TRBV6-1 and TRBJ1-4; 12 bases agree with TRBD1. Germline assignment: CDR1 MNHNS and CDR2 SASEGT. This CDR3 is built from 16 residues. The ends lost 0 bases at V and 8 bases at J; junction bases unmatched: 4. The CDR3 here is CASSEALGTGGEKLFF. Here the CDR3 DNA reads TGTGCCAGCAGTGAAGCGCTTGGGACAGGGGGCGAAAAACTGTTTTTT.

The genes are TRBV6-4 and TRBJ2-3, with TRBD2 matching 14 bases. The CDR3 runs 16 residues. Germline V gene lookup returns CDR1 MRHNA and CDR2 SNTAGT. The V segment lost 3 bases and the J segment 6 bases; nucleotides outside the gene matches: 5. CDR3 in DNA: TGTGCCAGCAGTGAGAAGACTAGCGGGGGGGCGGATACGCAGTATTTT. Protein sequence: CASSEKTSGGADTQYF.

The gene calls are TRBV19 and TRBJ1-5, with 12 nucleotides matching TRBD1. CDR3 length: 16 residues. The germline gives CDR1 LNHDA, CDR2 SQIVND (reference sequence). V lost 3 bases to trimming and J lost 7 bases; unmatched junction nucleotides: 7. The CDR3 here is CASSIPGQGARQPQHF. The CDR3 DNA follows: TGTGCCAGTAGTATCCCGGGACAGGGGGCGCGGCAGCCCCAGCATTTT.

This chain connects TRBV4-3 to TRBJ2-6; D is perhaps TRBD1 or TRBD2 (6 bases each). CDR3 length: 18 amino acids. CDR1 is LGHNA and CDR2 is YSLEER in the germline V gene. The V gene lost 0 bases and the J gene lost 1 base, with 13 bases spanning the gap. The CDR3 DNA is TGCGCCAGCAGCCAAGACGGGCAGGGGAGGTCTGGGGCCAACGTCCTGACTTTC. This codes for CASSQDGQGRSGANVLTF.

The chain joins TRBV4-1 to TRBJ2-1; no reliable D call. The V gene's germline CDR1 is MGHRA and CDR2 YSYEKL. This CDR3 is built from 11 residues. V lost 3 bases and J lost 5, with 2 bases in between. The CDR3 DNA is TGCGCCAGCAGCCAGAACAATGAGCAGTTCTTC. It specifies CASSQNNEQFF.

This clone came up once. This chain connects TRBV21-1 to TRBJ2-1; the table names TRBD1, a call not compared with the DNA. TRBV21-1 is a listed pseudogene. The CDR3 is 12 residues long. The CDR3 bases are TGTGCCAGCAGCCCCCGGGACAGGGTGAAGTTCTTC. Translating it yields CASSPRDRVKFF.

The chain carries TRBV9 and TRBJ2-5; 9 bases are shared with TRBD2. V shed 4 bases, J shed 5 bases, and the junction held 12 bases outside the gene matches. Per the germline V gene, CDR1 is SGDLS and CDR2 is YYNGEE. The CDR3 consists of 16 residues. The CDR3 is CASSPRRTSDFETQYF. In DNA form, the CDR3 reads TGTGCCAGCAGCCCGCGCCGGACTAGCGACTTTGAGACCCAGTACTTC.

The rearrangement uses TRBV25-1 and TRBJ1-6; the D gene is possibly TRBD1 (6 bases). The germline V gene encodes CDR1 MGHDK and CDR2 SYGVNS. The CDR3 runs to 14 residues. V was clipped by 3 bases and J by 6 bases, with 9 bases between them. In DNA, the CDR3 is TGTGCCAGCAGTGAGAGGGGGACTAATTCACCCCTCCACTTT. Translated, it gives CASSERGTNSPLHF.

J is TRBJ2-7 and V is TRBV19; no clear D. With 2 bases removed from V and 1 base from J, the gap between germline ends came to 9 bases. The CDR3 runs 14 residues. CDR1 is LNHDA and CDR2 is SQIVND in the germline V gene (reference sequence). The CDR3 coding sequence is TGTGCCAGTAGTATATCTGACGGATCCTACGAGCAGTACTTC. Its protein product is CASSISDGSYEQYF.

This clone was detected only once. The CDR3 loop reads CASRAGATNTDTQYF. The CDR3 nucleotides are TGTGCCAGCAGAGCGGGGGCCACGAACACAGATACGCAGTATTTT. The V gene is TRBV28, the J gene TRBJ2-3; 8 positions match TRBD2. This CDR3 is 15 amino acids long. Germline CDR1 MDHEN, CDR2 SYDVKM. V dropped 6 bases and J dropped 2; count of bases not matched to a gene: 7.

The V and J genes are TRBV29-1 and TRBJ2-7; weak D call: TRBD2 (6 bases). Looked up from germline, CDR1 is SQVTM and CDR2 is ANQGSEA. V lost 4 bases to trimming and J lost 0 bases, with 10 bases between them. The CDR3 sequence is 13 residues long. CDR3 sequence (DNA): TGCAGCGTTGGAGGAGGGGTCTCCTACGAGCAGTACTTC. Protein product: CSVGGGVSYEQYF.

The chain links TRBV11-1 to TRBJ2-7; 9 nucleotides align to TRBD1. The CDR3 has 14 residues. Trimming cost V 2 bases and J 6 bases; bases outside gene matches: 5. Germline V gene data show CDR1 as SGHAT and CDR2 as FQDESV (reference sequence). For the CDR3, the DNA is TGTGCCAGCAGCTTAATACAGGGGGCGCGCGAGCAGTACTTC. The encoded protein is CASSLIQGAREQYF.

This clone appeared a single time. This sample includes further DNA sequences coding for the same CDR3. The rearrangement joins TRBV30 to TRBJ2-7; D is unclear. Trimming cost V 1 base and J 2 bases, with 3 bases left between them. Germline V CDR1 and CDR2: GTSNPN, SVGIG (reference sequence). This CDR3 spans 11 amino acids. As DNA, the CDR3 is TGTGCCTGGAGTGGTACCTACGAGCAGTACTTC. Amino acids: CAWSGTYEQYF.

This chain connects TRBV27 to TRBJ2-5; 11 bases align to TRBD2. This CDR3 has 16 residues. V dropped 5 bases and J dropped 2; count of bases not matched to a gene: 7. The germline V gene encodes CDR1 MNHEY and CDR2 SMNVEV (reference sequence). The CDR3 DNA is TGTGCCAGCAGTCAGGGGACTAGCGGAGTACAAGAGACCCAGTACTTC. Its protein is CASSQGTSGVQETQYF.

V and J are TRBV18 and TRBJ2-5; D is unresolved. The V and J ends lost 2 bases and 5 bases respectively, with 9 bases between them. The CDR3 runs to 13 residues. Germline V gene data show CDR1 as KGHSH and CDR2 as LQKENI. The CDR3 here is CASSPASVETQYF. In nucleotides, the CDR3 is TGTGCCAGCTCACCAGCGTCGGTCGAGACCCAGTACTTC.

Here the CDR3 reads CASSSDGSGNTIYF. The DNA for the CDR3 is TGCGCCAGCAGTTCGGACGGCTCTGGAAACACCATATATTTT. V and J are TRBV5-1 and TRBJ1-3; D is undetermined. V lost 5 bases, J lost 0 bases, and 9 bases lay in between. Germline lookup yields CDR1 SGHRS and CDR2 YFSETQ. The CDR3 loop spans 14 amino acids.

The genes are TRBV9 and TRBJ2-7; D unresolved. CDR1 is SGDLS and CDR2 is YYNGEE in the germline V gene. V was cut by 4 bases and J by 0 bases, with 14 bases left in between. CDR3 length: 15 residues. CDR3 region: CASSPEPLSSYEQYF. The CDR3 nucleotides are TGTGCCAGCAGCCCCGAACCTCTAAGCTCCTACGAGCAGTACTTC.

This chain connects TRBV27 to TRBJ2-4; D not resolved. The CDR3 has 14 amino acids. Trimming left V 8 bases short and J 4 bases short, with 15 bases between. CDR1 is MNHEY, CDR2 SMNVEV, per germline (reference sequence). The CDR3 nucleotides are TGTGCCAGCGGTGGAAGGTACCAAAAAAACATTCAGTACTTC. Translated, it gives CASGGRYQKNIQYF.

This clone is termed medium-sized. The chain combines TRBV6-4 with TRBJ2-2; D may be TRBD1 or TRBD2 (5 bases each). V shed 2 bases and J shed 6 bases, with 7 bases lying between them. Germline V lookup: CDR1 MRHNA, CDR2 SNTAGT. CDR3 length: 13 amino acids. CDR3 nucleotide sequence: TGTGCCAGCAGTGACGGGGGTGCCGGGGAGCTGTTTTTT. Protein product: CASSDGGAGELFF.

The J gene is TRBJ2-1, the V gene TRBV7-9, with 10 bases that match TRBD1. V gave up 3 bases and J gave up 7 bases; unmatched junction bases: 9. The CDR3 has 16 residues. CDR1 is SEHNR, CDR2 FQNEAQ, per germline (reference sequence). The DNA for the CDR3 is TGTGCCAGCAGCTTCCAGACGGGACAGGGGAGGAATGAGCAGTTCTTC. It translates to CASSFQTGQGRNEQFF.

The chain employs TRBV2 and TRBJ2-1; no clear D gene. Germline CDR1 and CDR2: SNHLY and FYNNEI. The germline V and J ends were trimmed by 1 base and 2 bases, with 9 bases remaining between them. The CDR3 sequence is 15 residues long. The CDR3 nucleotides are TGTGCCAGCAGTGAAGACGCGCTAGCCTACAATGAGCAGTTCTTC. This sequence encodes CASSEDALAYNEQFF.

The chain has TRBV30 and TRBJ2-7, with TRBD2 as a possible D gene (5 bases). The CDR3 contains 13 residues. The V gene lost 2 bases and the J gene lost 3 bases, with 11 bases spanning the gap. Germline V lookup: CDR1 GTSNPN, CDR2 SVGIG (reference sequence). The CDR3: CAWSLNGNYEQYF. Written as DNA, the CDR3 is TGTGCCTGGAGTCTCAACGGGAACTACGAGCAGTACTTC.

CDR3 nucleotides: TGCGCCAGCAGCTTGGAACAGGGGAGCACAGATACGCAGTATTTT. This translates into CASSLEQGSTDTQYF. V and J are TRBV5-1 and TRBJ2-3, with 7 bases lining up with TRBD1. CDR1 and CDR2 (germline): SGHRS, YFSETQ. J was trimmed by 0 bases and V by 0 bases; bases with no gene match: 1. The CDR3 covers 15 residues.

The V and J genes are TRBV7-9 and TRBJ2-1; 8 bases align to TRBD1. The CDR3 extends over 19 amino acids. V shed 2 bases and J 6 bases; nucleotides not matched to a gene: 18. Germline-derived CDR1 and CDR2 are SEHNR and FQNEAQ (reference sequence). This CDR3 reads CASSLRPGGLLVPRNEQFF. The CDR3, as DNA: TGTGCCAGCAGCTTACGGCCAGGGGGCTTGCTTGTTCCCCGCAATGAGCAGTTCTTC.

The chain couples TRBV30 to TRBJ2-7, with 7 bases matching TRBD2. This CDR3 is 15 amino acids long. Germline lookup yields CDR1 GTSNPN and CDR2 SVGIG (reference sequence). V was clipped by 5 bases and J by 0 bases; unmatched bases: 10. CDR3 loop: CAWYPGLRNSYEQYF. The DNA of the CDR3 is TGTGCCTGGTATCCGGGACTACGAAACTCCTACGAGCAGTACTTC.

J is TRBJ2-1 and V is TRBV27; 7 nucleotides agree with TRBD2. Losses at the gene ends were 8 bases for V and 5 bases for J; bases not matched to a gene: 6. The V gene's germline CDR1 is MNHEY and CDR2 SMNVEV (reference sequence). The CDR3 is 13 amino acids. CDR3 DNA: TGTGCCAGCTGTAACGGGGGGAACAATGAGCAGTTCTTC. Its protein product is CASCNGGNNEQFF.